This entry lists 32 T cell receptor beta chains sequenced from one sample in a study of blood T cell repertoires in COVID-19. Sequencing was performed with immunoSEQ multiplex PCR; in TCRdb, only in-frame clones are kept and a portion is missing. The sample holds approximately 170,000 clones, about 74% seen once. Sequencing was performed on peripheral blood. The origin of the receptors is an elderly woman with acute or convalescent COVID-19.

The J gene is TRBJ2-7, the V gene TRBV27; 7 bases map to TRBD1. CDR1 MNHEY and CDR2 SMNVEV come from the germline V gene (reference sequence). The CDR3 covers 16 residues. V gave up 5 bases and J gave up 3 bases; unmatched junction bases: 13. CDR3 sequence reads: CASSATTGVGIYEQYF. The CDR3 region has the DNA TGTGCCAGCAGTGCAACCACAGGGGTGGGAATCTACGAGCAGTACTTC.

The chain links TRBV19 to TRBJ2-3; TRBD1 might be the D (6 bases). Germline CDR1 LNHDA, CDR2 SQIVND (reference sequence). The CDR3 totals 17 residues. With 4 bases removed from V and 5 bases from J, the gap between germline ends came to 22 bases. The CDR3 region is CASSRLQGFGFGDTQYF. CDR3 nucleotides: TGTGCCAGTAGTAGGCTGCAGGGGTTTGGTTTCGGAGATACGCAGTATTTT.

The chain employs TRBV27 and TRBJ2-3; TRBD1 matches 10 bases. The germline gives CDR1 MNHEY, CDR2 SMNVEV (reference sequence). The CDR3 totals 19 residues. V lost 0 bases, J lost 3 bases, and 12 bases stayed unmatched. Written as DNA, the CDR3 is TGTGCCAGCAGTTTATCACAAACCCCCGGGACAGGGGTTACAGATACGCAGTATTTT. This encodes CASSLSQTPGTGVTDTQYF.

This clone was observed once. The V gene is TRBV7-7, the J gene TRBJ2-2; 8 nucleotides match TRBD1. The CDR3 length is 16 residues. The germline CDR1 and CDR2 sequences are SSHAT and FNYEAQ (reference sequence). V was clipped by 2 bases and J by 0 bases; unmatched bases: 2. CDR3 bases: TGTGCCAGCAGCTTACAGGGGGCATCGAACACCGGGGAGCTGTTTTTT. Its translation is CASSLQGASNTGELFF.

This chain connects TRBV6-1 to TRBJ1-2; 10 bases are shared with TRBD1. CDR3 size: 14 residues. The germline V gene has CDR1 MNHNS and CDR2 SASEGT. J lost 4 bases, V lost 3 bases, and 2 bases had no gene match. For the CDR3, the DNA is TGTGCCAGCAGTGACGGGACAGGGGCCTATGGCTACACCTTC. It yields the protein CASSDGTGAYGYTF.

This clone was seen at least ten times. CDR3 amino acids: CASSASGRFGTDTQYF. For the CDR3, the DNA is TGTGCCAGCAGCGCTAGCGGGAGGTTTGGGACAGATACGCAGTATTTT. The chain uses TRBV11-3 and TRBJ2-3, with 11 bases lining up with TRBD2. V dropped 5 bases and J dropped 3; count of bases not matched to a gene: 7. CDR1 is SGHNT, CDR2 YENEEA, per germline. CDR3 size: 16 residues. Full variable domain (outside the CDR3, taken from reference TRBV11-3 and TRBJ2-3): EAGVVQSPRYKIIEKKQPVAFWCNPISGHNTLYWYLQNLGQGPELLIRYENEEAVDDSQLPKDRFSAERLKGVDSTLKIQPAELGDSAVYLCASSASGRFGTDTQYFGPGTRLTVL.

This chain connects TRBV10-1 to TRBJ2-3; TRBD2 agrees at 12 bases. Germline CDR1 and CDR2: WNHNN and SYGVQD (reference sequence). There are 15 residues in the CDR3. V was clipped by 3 bases and J by 10 bases; unmatched bases: 8. The CDR3 loop reads CASSEVALAGGSQYF. The DNA for the CDR3 is TGCGCCAGCAGTGAAGTTGCCCTAGCGGGAGGGTCGCAGTATTTT.

This clone was observed a few times. The V call is TRBV2, the J call TRBJ1-4; the D is unclear. V lost 8 bases and J 6 bases, leaving 16 bases between the germline ends. The CDR3 spans 14 residues. Germline V gives CDR1 SNHLY, CDR2 FYNNEI. CDR3 sequence reads: CASEVDGVHEKLFF. Here the CDR3 DNA reads TGTGCCAGCGAGGTAGACGGAGTCCATGAAAAACTGTTTTTT.

The J gene is TRBJ2-2, the V gene TRBV28; 9 positions match TRBD2. CDR3 length equals 16 residues. The junction had 4 bases not matched to a gene; V was cut back by 4 bases and J by 1 base. Germline V CDR1 and CDR2: MDHEN, SYDVKM. The CDR3 region is CASSSASGVNTGELFF. CDR3 bases: TGTGCCAGCAGTTCGGCTAGCGGGGTGAACACCGGGGAGCTGTTTTTT.

This chain joins TRBV19 and TRBJ2-7; tentative D call: TRBD1 (6 bases). V lost 4 bases, J lost 1 base, and 17 bases lay in between. The germline CDR1 and CDR2 sequences are LNHDA and SQIVND (reference sequence). The CDR3 consists of 16 residues. The CDR3 region has the DNA TGTGCCAGTAGTAAACTCTCTGGTACAGGGTCCTACGAGCAGTACTTC. As protein: CASSKLSGTGSYEQYF.

This chain connects TRBV7-2 to TRBJ2-5; D is ambiguous. Trimming shortened V by 1 base and J by 2 bases, and 5 bases separated the two germline ends. The germline CDR1 and CDR2 sequences are SGHTA and FQGNSA. This CDR3 has 13 residues. The CDR3 sequence: CASSLVRQETQYF. CDR3 DNA sequence: TGTGCCAGCAGCTTAGTCCGGCAAGAGACCCAGTACTTC.

This chain uses TRBV2 with TRBJ1-2, with 9 bases fitting TRBD1. Germline CDR1 SNHLY, CDR2 FYNNEI. There are 13 residues in the CDR3. After removal of 7 bases from V and 8 bases from J, the junction contained 8 bases not matched to a gene. The CDR3 bases are TGTGCCAGCACCCGGGACAGGGTGCGAGGCTACACCTTC. Translating it yields CASTRDRVRGYTF.

This rearrangement joins TRBV4-2 to TRBJ2-1; no clear D gene. The germline V gene has CDR1 LGHNA and CDR2 YNFKEQ. The CDR3 runs 14 residues. V dropped 0 bases and J dropped 1 base, with 4 bases sitting between them. The CDR3 bases are TGTGCCAGCAGCCAAGATTATTCCTACAATGAGCAGTTCTTC. Translating gives CASSQDYSYNEQFF.

The J gene is TRBJ1-3, the V gene TRBV30, with D possibly TRBD1 on 6 matching bases. The CDR3 consists of 13 residues. V was pared by 3 bases and J by 4 bases, with 10 bases between. Looked up from germline, CDR1 is GTSNPN and CDR2 is SVGIG (reference sequence). The CDR3 sequence: CAWSLGQGNTIYF. CDR3 DNA sequence: TGTGCCTGGAGCCTGGGACAAGGAAACACCATATATTTT.

V usage is TRBV7-3 and J usage is TRBJ2-1; TRBD1 might be the D (7 bases). In germline, CDR1 is SGHTA, CDR2 FQGTGA. Trimming took 2 bases from V and 0 from J, leaving 8 bases between them. This CDR3 spans 15 amino acids. In DNA form, the CDR3 reads TGTGCCAGCAGCTTACAGGGGGGCTCCTACAATGAGCAGTTCTTC. Residues: CASSLQGGSYNEQFF.

This chain joins TRBV4-1 and TRBJ2-3, with 11 positions matching TRBD2. This CDR3 has 17 amino acids. The ends lost 0 bases at V and 3 bases at J; junction bases unmatched: 5. CDR1 is MGHRA and CDR2 is YSYEKL in the germline V gene. The CDR3 reads CASSQETSGSSTDTQYF. The CDR3 nucleotides read TGCGCCAGCAGCCAAGAAACTAGCGGGAGCTCTACAGATACGCAGTATTTT.

V is TRBV29-1 and J is TRBJ2-7; TRBD1 aligns across 10 bases. Germline V CDR1 and CDR2: SQVTM, ANQGSEA. V lost 5 bases to trimming and J lost 5 bases; unmatched junction nucleotides: 6. The CDR3 is 13 residues long. CDR3 sequence: CSVLTGGLDEQYF. As DNA, the CDR3 is TGCAGCGTTTTGACAGGGGGCTTGGACGAGCAGTACTTC.

The chain couples TRBV6-2 or TRBV6-3 to TRBJ1-1; 7 bases fit TRBD1. This CDR3 spans 17 amino acids. Trimming at V came to 0 bases and at J to 3 bases, leaving 10 bases not matched to a gene. CDR1 MNHEY and CDR2 SVGEGT come from the germline V gene. The CDR3 nucleotides read TGTGCCAGCAGTTACTCGATACAGGGGAATGCGGACACTGAAGCTTTCTTT. Amino acids: CASSYSIQGNADTEAFF.

This clone was detected once. The V gene is TRBV28, the J gene TRBJ2-3; D is undetermined. Germline loops: CDR1 MDHEN, CDR2 SYDVKM. The CDR3 is made up of 14 amino acids. The V end was cut by 3 bases, the J end by 0 bases, with 7 bases between. CDR3 in DNA: TGTGCCAGCAGTTTCCTGTCTAGCACAGATACGCAGTATTTT. This translates into CASSFLSSTDTQYF.

The chain couples TRBV7-9 to TRBJ1-2, with a tentative D call TRBD1 (5 bases). This CDR3 is 13 amino acids long. With 3 bases removed from V and 5 bases from J, the gap between germline ends came to 10 bases. Per the germline V gene, CDR1 is SEHNR and CDR2 is FQNEAQ (reference sequence). The CDR3, as DNA: TGTGCCAGCAGCTTGACAGAGCTTTATGGCTACACCTTC. It specifies CASSLTELYGYTF.

The chain is built from TRBV7-9 and TRBJ2-2; 7 bases are shared with TRBD1. The junction had 6 bases not matched to a gene; V was cut back by 5 bases and J by 0 bases. CDR3 length: 16 residues. The germline CDR1 and CDR2 sequences are SEHNR and FQNEAQ (reference sequence). CDR3 region: CASSPPGTANTGELFF. The CDR3 DNA sequence: TGTGCCAGCAGCCCACCCGGGACAGCGAACACCGGGGAGCTGTTTTTT.

CDR3 sequence (DNA): TGTGCCAGCAAGAGGAGCGGGATATACGAGCAGTACTTC. Encoded protein: CASKRSGIYEQYF. This chain uses TRBV27 with TRBJ2-7, with 7 bases matching TRBD2. With 7 bases clipped from V and 4 bases from J, the junction kept 7 bases outside the gene matches. This CDR3 region has 13 residues. Germline V lookup: CDR1 MNHEY, CDR2 SMNVEV (reference sequence).

This clone was detected only once. The gene calls are TRBV27 and TRBJ1-4; no definite D call. Trimming cost V 2 bases and J 7 bases, with 11 bases left between them. Germline values: CDR1 MNHEY, CDR2 SMNVEV (reference sequence). The length of the CDR3 is 14 residues. The CDR3 spells CASSLQMRSEKLFF. The CDR3 DNA is TGTGCCAGCAGTTTACAAATGAGGAGTGAAAAACTGTTTTTT.

The CDR3 is CASSQGIGTANTGELFF. The CDR3, as DNA: TGTGCCAGCAGCCAAGGAATCGGGACTGCTAACACCGGGGAGCTGTTTTTT. The gene calls are TRBV3-1 (or the pseudogene TRBV3-2) and TRBJ2-2; tentative D call: TRBD2 (6 bases). Germline assignment: CDR1 LGHDT and CDR2 YNNKEL (reference sequence). The CDR3 extends over 17 amino acids. The ends were cut back, 1 base at V and 2 bases at J, with 14 bases in the middle.

This clone was seen only a few times. CDR3: CASSLVIQVGYEQYF. The CDR3 DNA reads TGTGCCAGCAGTTTGGTAATACAGGTAGGCTACGAGCAGTACTTC. J is TRBJ2-7 and V is TRBV28; tentative D call: TRBD1 (5 bases). V lost 3 bases and J lost 3, with 15 bases in between. This CDR3 is 15 amino acids long. Germline assignment: CDR1 MDHEN and CDR2 SYDVKM.

This chain links TRBV19 with TRBJ2-1; 15 nucleotides match TRBD2. Germline V lookup: CDR1 LNHDA, CDR2 SQIVND (reference sequence). This CDR3 comprises 16 residues. V lost 5 bases to trimming and J lost 7 bases; unmatched junction nucleotides: 6. The DNA for the CDR3 is TGTGCCAGTAGTGTAGGACTAGCGGGAGGGCAGAATGAGCAGTTCTTC. Translated, it gives CASSVGLAGGQNEQFF.

This clone was observed a few times. The rearrangement links TRBV9 to TRBJ2-3, with 13 bases that match TRBD2. J gave up 2 bases and V 0 bases, and 6 bases lay outside the gene matches. CDR1 is SGDLS, CDR2 YYNGEE, per germline. This CDR3 has 18 amino acids. The CDR3: CASSVEVGLAGSTDTQYF. Written as DNA, the CDR3 is TGTGCCAGCAGCGTAGAAGTGGGACTAGCGGGATCCACAGATACGCAGTATTTT.

The V call is TRBV4-1, the J call TRBJ2-7, with 7 bases fitting TRBD2. Germline CDR1 and CDR2: MGHRA and YSYEKL. J was trimmed by 0 bases and V by 3 bases; bases with no gene match: 8. The CDR3 contains 16 residues. CDR3 nucleotide sequence: TGCGCCAGCAGCCACAAACTAGCGCTAAACTCCTACGAGCAGTACTTC. Translated, it gives CASSHKLALNSYEQYF.

This clone showed up just a few times. V is TRBV24-1 and J is TRBJ2-1; 10 bases agree with TRBD2. The CDR3 is 15 amino acids. CDR1 KGHDR and CDR2 SFDVKD come from the germline V gene. Unmatched junction bases numbered 5, after V lost 3 bases and J lost 7 bases. CDR3 region: CATSDDTSGVNEQFF. CDR3 sequence (DNA): TGTGCCACCAGTGATGACACTAGCGGGGTAAATGAGCAGTTCTTC.

This chain links TRBV23-1 with TRBJ1-5; a possible D gene is TRBD1 (6 bases). TRBV23-1 is labeled an ORF, and its function is uncertain. This CDR3 contains 15 residues. Trimming cost V 2 bases and J 3 bases, with 11 bases left between them. The CDR3 spells CASSQKTGYNQPQHF. DNA for the CDR3: TGCGCCAGCAGTCAAAAAACAGGGTACAATCAGCCCCAGCATTTT.

The chain has TRBV28 and TRBJ2-7; 8 nucleotides align to TRBD2. CDR3 size: 14 residues. In germline, CDR1 is MDHEN, CDR2 SYDVKM. Losses at the gene ends were 7 bases for V and 3 bases for J; bases not matched to a gene: 8. The CDR3 reads CASTLSGSNYEQYF. The CDR3 DNA reads as TGTGCCAGCACTCTAAGCGGGAGTAACTACGAGCAGTACTTC.

This chain connects TRBV19 to TRBJ1-2; TRBD1 agrees at 7 bases. Germline loops: CDR1 LNHDA, CDR2 SQIVND (reference sequence). V trimming: 3 bases; J trimming: 3 bases; junction bases outside the gene matches: 1. This CDR3 comprises 13 residues. Here the CDR3 DNA reads TGTGCCAGTAGTATTGACAGGGACTATGGCTACACCTTC. It codes for CASSIDRDYGYTF.